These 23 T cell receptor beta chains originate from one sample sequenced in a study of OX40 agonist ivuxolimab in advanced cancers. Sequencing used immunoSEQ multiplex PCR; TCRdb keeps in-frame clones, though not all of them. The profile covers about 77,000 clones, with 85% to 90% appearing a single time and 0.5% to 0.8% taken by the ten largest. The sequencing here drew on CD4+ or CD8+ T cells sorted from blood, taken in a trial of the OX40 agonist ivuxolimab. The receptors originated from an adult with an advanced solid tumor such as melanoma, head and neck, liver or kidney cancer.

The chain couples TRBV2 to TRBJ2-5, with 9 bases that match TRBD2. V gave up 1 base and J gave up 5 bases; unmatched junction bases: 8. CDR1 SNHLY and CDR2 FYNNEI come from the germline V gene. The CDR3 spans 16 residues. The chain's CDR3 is CASSEVARGGPETQYF. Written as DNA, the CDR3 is TGTGCCAGCAGTGAAGTTGCGCGGGGGGGCCCGGAGACCCAGTACTTC.

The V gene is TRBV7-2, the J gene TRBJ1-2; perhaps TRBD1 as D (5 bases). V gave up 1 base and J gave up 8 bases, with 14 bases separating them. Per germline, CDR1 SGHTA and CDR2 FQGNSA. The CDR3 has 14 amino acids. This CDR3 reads CASSLGGASGGYTF. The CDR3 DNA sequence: TGTGCCAGCAGCTTAGGTGGGGCGTCGGGAGGCTACACCTTC.

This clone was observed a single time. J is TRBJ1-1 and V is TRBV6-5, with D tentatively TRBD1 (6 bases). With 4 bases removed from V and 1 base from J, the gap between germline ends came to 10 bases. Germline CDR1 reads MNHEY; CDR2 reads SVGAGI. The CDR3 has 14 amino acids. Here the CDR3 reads CASSSTGRNTEAFF. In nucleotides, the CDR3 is TGTGCCAGCAGTTCGACAGGCCGGAACACTGAAGCTTTCTTT.

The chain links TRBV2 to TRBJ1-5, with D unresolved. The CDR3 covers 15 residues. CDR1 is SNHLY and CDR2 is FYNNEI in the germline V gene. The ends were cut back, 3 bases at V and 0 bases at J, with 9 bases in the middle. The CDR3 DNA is TGTGCCAGCAGTGAGTTCCAGAGTAGCAATCAGCCCCAGCATTTT. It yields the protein CASSEFQSSNQPQHF.

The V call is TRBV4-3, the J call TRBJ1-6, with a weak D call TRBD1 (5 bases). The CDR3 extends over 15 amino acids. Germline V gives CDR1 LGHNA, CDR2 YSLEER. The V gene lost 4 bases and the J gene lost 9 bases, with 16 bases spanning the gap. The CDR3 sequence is CASSPRWGLSSPLHF. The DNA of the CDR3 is TGCGCCAGCAGCCCGCGGTGGGGGTTGAGTTCACCCCTCCACTTT.

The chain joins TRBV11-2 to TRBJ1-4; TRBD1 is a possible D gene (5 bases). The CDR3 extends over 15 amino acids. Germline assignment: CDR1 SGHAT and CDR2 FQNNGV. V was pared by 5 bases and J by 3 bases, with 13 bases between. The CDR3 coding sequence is TGTGCCAGCAGCCCTCATGGGGGATCTAATGAAAAACTGTTTTTT. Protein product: CASSPHGGSNEKLFF.

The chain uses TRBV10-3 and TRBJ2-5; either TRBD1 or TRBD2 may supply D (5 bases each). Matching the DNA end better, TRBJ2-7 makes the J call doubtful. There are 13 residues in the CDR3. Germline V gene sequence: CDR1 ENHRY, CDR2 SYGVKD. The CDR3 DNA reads TGTGCCATCAGTATCCGGGGCCTTTACGAGCAGTACTTC. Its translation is CAISIRGLYEQYF.

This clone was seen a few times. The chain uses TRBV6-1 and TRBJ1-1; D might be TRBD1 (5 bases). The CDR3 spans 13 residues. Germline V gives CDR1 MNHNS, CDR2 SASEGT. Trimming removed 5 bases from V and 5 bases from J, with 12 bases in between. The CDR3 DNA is TGTGCCAGCAGTTTACAGGTCTTGACTGAAGCTTTCTTT. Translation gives CASSLQVLTEAFF.

CDR3 DNA sequence: TGTGCCATCAGTGATGGACTTAGCAATCAGCCCCAGCATTTT. Protein product: CAISDGLSNQPQHF. This chain links TRBV10-3 with TRBJ1-5; no clear D gene. This CDR3 has 14 amino acids. Between the trimmed V and J ends, which lost 3 bases and 0 bases, there was a span of 6 bases. Germline V gene data show CDR1 as ENHRY and CDR2 as SYGVKD.

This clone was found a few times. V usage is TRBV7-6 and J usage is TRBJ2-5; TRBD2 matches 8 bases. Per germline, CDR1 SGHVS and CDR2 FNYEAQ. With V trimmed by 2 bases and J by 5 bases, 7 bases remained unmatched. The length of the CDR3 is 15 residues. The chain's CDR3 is CASSLIGGGPETQYF. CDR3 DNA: TGTGCCAGCAGCTTAATCGGCGGGGGGCCCGAGACCCAGTACTTC. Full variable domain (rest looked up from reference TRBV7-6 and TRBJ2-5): GAGVSQSPRYKVTKRGQDVALRCDPISGHVSLYWYRQALGQGPEFLTYFNYEAQQDKSGLPNDRFSAERPEGSISTLTIQRTEQRDSAMYRCASSLIGGGPETQYFGPGTRLLVL.

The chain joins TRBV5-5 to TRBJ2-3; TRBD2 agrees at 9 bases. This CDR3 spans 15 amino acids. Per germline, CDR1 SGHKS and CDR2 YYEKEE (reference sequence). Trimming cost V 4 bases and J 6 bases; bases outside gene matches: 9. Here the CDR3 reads CASSRVAGAGDTQYF. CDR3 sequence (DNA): TGTGCCAGCAGCAGGGTAGCGGGGGCCGGGGATACGCAGTATTTT.

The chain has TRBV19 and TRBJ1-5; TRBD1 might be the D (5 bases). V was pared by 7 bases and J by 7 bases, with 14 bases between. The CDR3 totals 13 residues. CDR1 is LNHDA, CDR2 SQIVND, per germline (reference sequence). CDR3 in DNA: TGTGCCAGTAAGGGACGGGTAGAACAGCCCCAGCATTTT. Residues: CASKGRVEQPQHF.

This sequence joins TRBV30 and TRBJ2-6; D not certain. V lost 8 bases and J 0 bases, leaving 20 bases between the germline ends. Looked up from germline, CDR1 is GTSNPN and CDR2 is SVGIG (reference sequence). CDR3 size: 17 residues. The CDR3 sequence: CAVYGVRASSGANVLTF. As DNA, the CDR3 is TGTGCCGTGTATGGGGTCCGGGCTAGCTCTGGGGCCAACGTCCTGACTTTC.

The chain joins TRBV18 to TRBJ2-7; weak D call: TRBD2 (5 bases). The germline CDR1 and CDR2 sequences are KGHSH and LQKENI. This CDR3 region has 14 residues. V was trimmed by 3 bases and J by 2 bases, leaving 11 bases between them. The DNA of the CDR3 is TGTGCCAGCTCACCGGGAGAGGTACCCTACGAGCAGTACTTC. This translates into CASSPGEVPYEQYF.

CDR3 residues: CASSAGASTDTQYF. Here the CDR3 DNA reads TGTGCCAGCAGCGCGGGGGCTAGCACAGATACGCAGTATTTT. This chain links TRBV5-8 with TRBJ2-3; a possible D gene is TRBD2 (7 bases). The V gene's germline CDR1 is SGHTS and CDR2 YDEGEE. The germline V and J ends were trimmed by 4 bases and 0 bases, with 9 bases remaining between them. The CDR3 consists of 14 residues.

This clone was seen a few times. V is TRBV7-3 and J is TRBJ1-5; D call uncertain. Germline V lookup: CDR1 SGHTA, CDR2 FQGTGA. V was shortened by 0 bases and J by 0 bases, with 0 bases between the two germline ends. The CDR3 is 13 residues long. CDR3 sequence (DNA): TGTGCCAGCAGCTTAACTAGCAATCAGCCCCAGCATTTT. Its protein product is CASSLTSNQPQHF.

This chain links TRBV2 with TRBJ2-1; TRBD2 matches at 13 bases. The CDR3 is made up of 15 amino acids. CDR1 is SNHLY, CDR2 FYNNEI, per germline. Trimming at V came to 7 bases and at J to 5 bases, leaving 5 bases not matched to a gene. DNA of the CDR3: TGTGCCAGCACCACGACTAGCGGGGGGAACAATGAGCAGTTCTTC. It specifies CASTTTSGGNNEQFF.

This chain's CDR3 is CASSFPGIHQETQYF. CDR3 coding DNA: TGTGCCAGCAGCTTCCCGGGGATCCACCAAGAGACCCAGTACTTC. This chain links TRBV5-4 with TRBJ2-5, with D perhaps TRBD2 (5 bases). V gave up 2 bases and J gave up 0 bases, with 11 bases separating them. The CDR3 covers 15 residues. Germline assignment: CDR1 SGHNT and CDR2 YYREEE (reference sequence).

CDR3 protein: CASSPVGYNTGELFF. In DNA form, the CDR3 reads TGCGCCAGCAGCCCCGTGGGGTATAACACCGGGGAGCTGTTTTTT. The V and J genes are TRBV5-1 and TRBJ2-2; no clear D gene. Deletions cut 4 bases from V and 2 bases from J, with 12 bases between. This CDR3 region has 15 residues. The V gene's germline CDR1 is SGHRS and CDR2 YFSETQ.

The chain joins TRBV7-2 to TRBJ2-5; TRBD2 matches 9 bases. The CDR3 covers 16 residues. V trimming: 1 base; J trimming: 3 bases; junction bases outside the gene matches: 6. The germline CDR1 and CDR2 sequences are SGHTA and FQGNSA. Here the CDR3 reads CASSLVWAGGKETQYF. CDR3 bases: TGTGCCAGCAGCTTAGTTTGGGCGGGGGGGAAAGAGACCCAGTACTTC.

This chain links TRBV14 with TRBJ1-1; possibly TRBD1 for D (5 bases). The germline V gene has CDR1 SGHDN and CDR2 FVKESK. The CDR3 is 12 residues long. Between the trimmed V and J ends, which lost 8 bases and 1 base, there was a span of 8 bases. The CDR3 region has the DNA TGTGCCAGCGGGAGGGGGAACACTGAAGCTTTCTTT. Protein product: CASGRGNTEAFF.

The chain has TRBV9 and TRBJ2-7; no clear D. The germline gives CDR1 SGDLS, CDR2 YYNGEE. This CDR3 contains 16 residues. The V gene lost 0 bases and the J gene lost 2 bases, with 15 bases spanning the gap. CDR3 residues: CASSVGEGLIPYEQYF. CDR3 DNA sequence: TGTGCCAGCAGCGTAGGGGAAGGGCTAATACCCTACGAGCAGTACTTC.

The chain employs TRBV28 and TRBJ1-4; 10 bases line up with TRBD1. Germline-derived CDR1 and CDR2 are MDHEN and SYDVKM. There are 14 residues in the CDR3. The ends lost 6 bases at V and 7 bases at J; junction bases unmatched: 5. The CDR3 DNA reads TGTGCCAGCAGCTCGGGGACAGGGGTTGAAAAACTGTTTTTT. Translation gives CASSSGTGVEKLFF.